The present T cell receptor (beta chain) was sequenced within a study of blood T cell repertoires in COVID-19. The germline CDR1 and CDR2 sequences are ENHRY and SYGVKD. CDR3 length: 15 amino acids. With V trimmed by 2 bases and J by 7 bases, 8 bases remained unmatched. Cohorts were based on clinical histories the participants reported. For recovered donors of Cohort 3, there were two negative PCRs, clearance, or symptom resolution. Sequencing was performed with immunoSEQ multiplex PCR; in TCRdb, only in-frame clones are kept and a portion is missing. The profile shows approximately 300,000 clones, about nine tenths of them singletons.

The receptor was isolated from a man aged 30 to 45 who had recovered from COVID-19. Sequencing was done on a sample of PBMCs or T cells enriched from blood (not recorded which). This sequence joins TRBV10-3 and TRBJ2-3, with TRBD1 matching over 8 bases. As DNA, the CDR3 is TGTGCCATCAGTGAGGGACAGGGAATTGGCCATACGCAGTATTTT. This gives the protein CAISEGQGIGHTQYF.